This TCR beta chain was captured by sequencing in a study of cytomegalovirus exposure and HLA in healthy donors. For the study at large: An earlier analysis identified 117 million unique TCR beta sequences in some 180 million T cells. Study conclusions and caveats: Most TCR beta V segments were productive about 90% or about 30% of the time in an earlier analysis.

Researchers ran the PCR with 60 Vbeta and 13 Jbeta primers. Data came from immunoSEQ multiplex PCR; TCRdb stores just in-frame clones and leaves some out. The data hold more than 140,000 clones, with roughly four fifths observed a single time. As for this clone: The antigen remains unidentified.

The sample was PBMCs. The source is a female donor in good health and CMV-seronegative.

CDR3 loop: CASSRAGPYEQYF. CDR3 DNA: TGTGCCAGCAGCCGAGCAGGGCCGTACGAGCAGTACTTC. The V call is TRBV6-5, the J call TRBJ2-7; maybe TRBD1 (5 bases). Germline V CDR1 and CDR2: MNHEY, SVGAGI. This CDR3 spans 13 amino acids. V was clipped by 6 bases and J by 4 bases, with 13 bases between them.